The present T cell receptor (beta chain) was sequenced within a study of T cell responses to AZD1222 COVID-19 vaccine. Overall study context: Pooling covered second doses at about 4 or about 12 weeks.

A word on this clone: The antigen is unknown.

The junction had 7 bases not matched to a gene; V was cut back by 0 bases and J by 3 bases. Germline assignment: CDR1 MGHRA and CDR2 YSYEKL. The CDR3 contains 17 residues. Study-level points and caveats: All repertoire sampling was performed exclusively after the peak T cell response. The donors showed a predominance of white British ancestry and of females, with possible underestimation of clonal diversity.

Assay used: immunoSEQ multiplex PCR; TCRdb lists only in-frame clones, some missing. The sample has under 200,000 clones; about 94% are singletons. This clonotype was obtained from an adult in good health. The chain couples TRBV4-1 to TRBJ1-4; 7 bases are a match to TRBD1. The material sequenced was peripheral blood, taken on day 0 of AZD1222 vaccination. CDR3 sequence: CASSQDTRGPPNEKLFF. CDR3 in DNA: TGCGCCAGCAGCCAAGATACGAGGGGGCCGCCTAATGAAAAACTGTTTTTT.